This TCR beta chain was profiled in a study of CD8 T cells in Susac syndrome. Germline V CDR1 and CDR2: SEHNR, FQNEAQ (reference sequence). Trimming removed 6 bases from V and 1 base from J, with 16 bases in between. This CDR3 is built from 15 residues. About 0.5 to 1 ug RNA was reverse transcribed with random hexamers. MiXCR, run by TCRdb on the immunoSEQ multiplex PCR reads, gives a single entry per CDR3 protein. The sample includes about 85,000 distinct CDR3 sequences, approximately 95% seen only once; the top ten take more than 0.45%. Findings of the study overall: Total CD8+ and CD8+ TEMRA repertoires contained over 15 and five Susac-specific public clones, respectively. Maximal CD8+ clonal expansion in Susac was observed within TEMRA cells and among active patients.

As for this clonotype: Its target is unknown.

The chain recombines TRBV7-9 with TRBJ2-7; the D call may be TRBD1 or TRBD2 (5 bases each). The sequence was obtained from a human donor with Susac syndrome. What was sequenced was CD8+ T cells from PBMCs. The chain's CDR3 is CASRSSGASSYEQYF. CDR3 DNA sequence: TGTGCCAGCAGATCCTCCGGGGCTTCTTCCTACGAGCAGTACTTC.